This TCR beta chain is from a study of OX40 agonist ivuxolimab in advanced cancers. Study overall: Three patients got partial responses; one had hepatocellular carcinoma and two had cutaneous melanoma.

Blood samples were obtained at baseline, cycle 4 day 1, and cycle 7 day 1. Points on this clone: Its antigen is currently unknown.

Here immunoSEQ multiplex PCR was the method, and the copy in TCRdb shows in-frame clones only, minus some. This sample has 90,000 to 100,000 clones, with less than 90% found just once. The germline V gene has CDR1 SGHKS and CDR2 YYEKEE (reference sequence). V was pared by 4 bases and J by 0 bases, with 7 bases of the junction left unmatched. The CDR3 consists of 16 residues. Study-level points and caveats: Both blood CD4+ and CD8+ T cells showed clonal growth by week 6 at 0.1 to 3.0 mg/kg.

The sample consisted of CD4+ or CD8+ T cells sorted from blood, taken in a trial of the OX40 agonist ivuxolimab. This TCR was sampled from an adult with an advanced solid tumor such as melanoma, head and neck, liver or kidney cancer. J is TRBJ1-1 and V is TRBV5-5; 9 nucleotides agree with TRBD1. CDR3 sequence: CASSLGQGTLNTEAFF. As DNA, the CDR3 is TGTGCCAGCAGCCTAGGACAGGGGACCTTGAACACTGAAGCTTTCTTT.